The clone carrying this T cell receptor (beta chain) was detected many times. As yet, its antigen is unknown. This specimen belongs to a study of regulatory T cells in long-lasting Graves disease. Study information: In persistent Graves' disease, antithyroid drugs had been taken for over 5 years and TSH receptor antibodies stayed positive.

Through Arm-PCR of CDR3 regions and iRepertoire HTBI primers, TCR beta libraries were built. In the original processing: Identified across the samples were approximately 60 TRBV segments and 14 TRBJ segments. Each CDR3 protein is one row after TCRdb ran MiXCR on the multiplex PCR reads. What appears here as the V and J calls and clone size reflects TCRdb's work, not the paper's. Among roughly 450,000 distinct CDR3 sequences, roughly 20% were seen once, and the ten largest hold less than 9%. The time point denotes: persistent/refractory GD, antithyroid drugs over 5 years with positive TRAb. Generation of the TCR library employed RNA extracted from PBMCs. Roughly 9.8 milliliters of peripheral blood went into EDTA tubes. Overall study results and limits: Gene preferences differed: TRBV28, TRBJ1-2, TRBJ2-5 in persistent cases.

CDR3 size: 10 residues. The germline V gene encodes CDR1 SQVTM and CDR2 ANQGSEA. The ends were cut back, 6 bases at V and 5 bases at J, with 8 bases in the middle. Here the sequenced sample was peripheral blood mononuclear cells (PBMCs), taken when the disease was refractory, from a patient treated with antithyroid drugs. J is TRBJ2-7 and V is TRBV29-1; D gene unclear. The clonotype comes from a female donor with Graves disease. The CDR3 region has the DNA TGCAGCGTCGGTGCGAACGAGCAGTACTTC. Residues: CSVGANEQYF.